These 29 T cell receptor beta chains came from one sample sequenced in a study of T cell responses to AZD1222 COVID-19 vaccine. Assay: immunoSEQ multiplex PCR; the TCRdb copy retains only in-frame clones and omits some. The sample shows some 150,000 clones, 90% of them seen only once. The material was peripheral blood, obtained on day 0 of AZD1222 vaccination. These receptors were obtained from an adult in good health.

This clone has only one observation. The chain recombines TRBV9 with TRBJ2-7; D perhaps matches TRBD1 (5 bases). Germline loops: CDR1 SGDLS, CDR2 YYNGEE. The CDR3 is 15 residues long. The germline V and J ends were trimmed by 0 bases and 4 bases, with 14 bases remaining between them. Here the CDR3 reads CASSVEAGYGYEQYF. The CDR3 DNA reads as TGTGCCAGCAGCGTAGAGGCAGGGTATGGTTACGAGCAGTACTTC.

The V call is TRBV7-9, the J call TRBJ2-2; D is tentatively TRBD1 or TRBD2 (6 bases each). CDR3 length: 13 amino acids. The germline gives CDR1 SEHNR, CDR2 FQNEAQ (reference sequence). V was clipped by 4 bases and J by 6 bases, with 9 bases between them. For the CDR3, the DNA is TGTGCCAGCAGCTGGGGGGCGCCCGGGGAGCTGTTTTTT. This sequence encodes CASSWGAPGELFF. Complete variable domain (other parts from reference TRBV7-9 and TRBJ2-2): DTGVSQNPRHKITKRGQNVTFRCDPISEHNRLYWYRQTLGQGPEFLTYFQNEAQLEKSRLLSDRFSAERPKGSFSTLEIQRTEQGDSAMYLCASSWGAPGELFFGEGSRLTVL.

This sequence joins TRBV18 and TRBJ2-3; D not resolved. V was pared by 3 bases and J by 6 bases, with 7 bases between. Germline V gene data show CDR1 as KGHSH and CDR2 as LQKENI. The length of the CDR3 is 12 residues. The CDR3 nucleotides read TGTGCCAGCTCACCCGACGGCGATACGCAGTATTTT. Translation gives CASSPDGDTQYF.

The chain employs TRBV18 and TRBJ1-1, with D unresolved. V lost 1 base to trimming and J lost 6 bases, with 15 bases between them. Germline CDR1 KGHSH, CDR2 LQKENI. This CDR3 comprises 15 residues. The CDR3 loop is CASSPQPGGVPEAFF. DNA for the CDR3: TGTGCCAGCTCACCACAGCCGGGAGGTGTACCTGAAGCTTTCTTT.

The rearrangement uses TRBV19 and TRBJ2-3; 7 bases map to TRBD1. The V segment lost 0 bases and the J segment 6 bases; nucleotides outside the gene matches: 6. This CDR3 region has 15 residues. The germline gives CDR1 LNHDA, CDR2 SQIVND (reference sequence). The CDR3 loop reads CASSIETGYPDTQYF. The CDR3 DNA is TGTGCCAGTAGTATAGAGACAGGGTATCCGGATACGCAGTATTTT.

CDR3 coding DNA: TGTGCCAGCACCGAGGACAGGCACAATGAGCAGTTCTTC. This translates into CASTEDRHNEQFF. The rearrangement uses TRBV12-3 or TRBV12-4 and TRBJ2-1, with 7 nucleotides matching TRBD1. V was clipped by 7 bases and J by 5 bases; unmatched bases: 5. This CDR3 is built from 13 residues.

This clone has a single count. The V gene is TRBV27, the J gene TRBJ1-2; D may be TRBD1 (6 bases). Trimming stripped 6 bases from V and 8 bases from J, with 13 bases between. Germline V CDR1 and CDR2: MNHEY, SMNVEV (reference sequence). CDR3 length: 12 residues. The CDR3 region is CASRPGAGGYTF. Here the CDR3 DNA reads TGTGCCAGCAGACCGGGGGCGGGAGGCTACACCTTC.

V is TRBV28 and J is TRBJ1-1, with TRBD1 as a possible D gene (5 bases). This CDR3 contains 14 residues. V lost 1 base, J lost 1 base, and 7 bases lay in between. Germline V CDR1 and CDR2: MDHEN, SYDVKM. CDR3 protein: CASSLYRSNTEAFF. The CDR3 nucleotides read TGTGCCAGCAGTTTATACAGGTCGAACACTGAAGCTTTCTTT. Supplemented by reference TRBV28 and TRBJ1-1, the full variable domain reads DVKVTQSSRYLVKRTGEKVFLECVQDMDHENMFWYRQDPGLGLRLIYFSYDVKMKEKGDIPEGYSVSREKKERFSLILESASTNQTSMYLCASSLYRSNTEAFFGQGTRLTVV.

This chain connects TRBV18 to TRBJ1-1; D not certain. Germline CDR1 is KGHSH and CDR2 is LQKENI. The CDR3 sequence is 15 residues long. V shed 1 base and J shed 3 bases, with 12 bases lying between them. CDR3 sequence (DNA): TGTGCCAGCTCACCACGGCCAGGAAAGGACACTGAAGCTTTCTTT. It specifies CASSPRPGKDTEAFF. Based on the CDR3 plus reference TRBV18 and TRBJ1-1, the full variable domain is NAGVMQNPRHLVRRRGQEARLRCSPMKGHSHVYWYRQLPEEGLKFMVYLQKENIIDESGMPKERFSAEFPKEGPSILRIQQVVRGDSAAYFCASSPRPGKDTEAFFGQGTRLTVV.

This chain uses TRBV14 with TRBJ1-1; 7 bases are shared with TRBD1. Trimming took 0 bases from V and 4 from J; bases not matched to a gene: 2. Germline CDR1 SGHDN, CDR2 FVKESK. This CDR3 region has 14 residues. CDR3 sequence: CASSQDAGGTEAFF. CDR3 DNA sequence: TGTGCCAGCAGCCAAGATGCAGGGGGCACTGAAGCTTTCTTT.

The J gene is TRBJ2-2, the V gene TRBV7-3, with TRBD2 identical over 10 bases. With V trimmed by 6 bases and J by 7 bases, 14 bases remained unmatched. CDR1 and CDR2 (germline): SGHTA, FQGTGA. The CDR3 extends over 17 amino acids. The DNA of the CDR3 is TGTGCCAGCAGTCCAACCGGGCTAGCGGGAGTGAACGGGGAGCTGTTTTTT. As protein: CASSPTGLAGVNGELFF.

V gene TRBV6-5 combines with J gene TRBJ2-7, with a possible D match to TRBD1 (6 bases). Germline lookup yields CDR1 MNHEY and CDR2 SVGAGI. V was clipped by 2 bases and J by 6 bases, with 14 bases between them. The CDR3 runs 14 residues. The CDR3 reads CASSYEQGVREQYF. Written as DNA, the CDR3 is TGTGCCAGCAGTTACGAACAGGGTGTTCGCGAGCAGTACTTC.

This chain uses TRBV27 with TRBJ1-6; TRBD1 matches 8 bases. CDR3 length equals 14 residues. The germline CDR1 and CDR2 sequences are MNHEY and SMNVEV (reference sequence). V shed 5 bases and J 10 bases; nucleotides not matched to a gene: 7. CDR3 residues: CASSLDRVWSPLHF. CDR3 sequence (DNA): TGTGCCAGCAGTCTGGACAGGGTTTGGTCACCCCTCCACTTT.

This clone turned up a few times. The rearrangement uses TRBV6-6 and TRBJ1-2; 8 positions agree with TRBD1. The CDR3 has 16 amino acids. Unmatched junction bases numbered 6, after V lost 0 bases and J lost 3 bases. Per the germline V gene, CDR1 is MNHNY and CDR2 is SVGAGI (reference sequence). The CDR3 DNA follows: TGTGCCAGCAGTTACTCGATACCAGGGGGCGACTATGGCTACACCTTC. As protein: CASSYSIPGGDYGYTF.

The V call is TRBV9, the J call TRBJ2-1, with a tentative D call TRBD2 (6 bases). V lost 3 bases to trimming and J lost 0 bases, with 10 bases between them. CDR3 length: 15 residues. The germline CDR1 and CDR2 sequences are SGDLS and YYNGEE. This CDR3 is CASSGGISSYNEQFF. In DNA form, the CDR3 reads TGTGCCAGCAGCGGCGGGATTAGCTCCTACAATGAGCAGTTCTTC.

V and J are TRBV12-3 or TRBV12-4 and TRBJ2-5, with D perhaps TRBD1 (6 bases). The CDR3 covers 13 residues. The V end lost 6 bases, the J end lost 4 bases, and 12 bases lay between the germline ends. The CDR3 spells CASSRQAGETQYF. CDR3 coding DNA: TGTGCCAGCAGCCGACAGGCCGGAGAGACCCAGTACTTC.

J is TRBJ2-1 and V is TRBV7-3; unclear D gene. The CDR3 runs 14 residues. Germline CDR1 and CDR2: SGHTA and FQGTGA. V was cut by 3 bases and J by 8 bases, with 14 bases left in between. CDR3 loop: CASSLMGNKDEQFF. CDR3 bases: TGTGCCAGCAGCTTGATGGGGAATAAAGATGAGCAGTTCTTC. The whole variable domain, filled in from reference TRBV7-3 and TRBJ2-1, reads GAGVSQTPSNKVTEKGKYVELRCDPISGHTALYWYRQSLGQGPEFLIYFQGTGAADDSGLPNDRFFAVRPEGSVSTLKIQRTERGDSAVYLCASSLMGNKDEQFFGPGTRLTVL.

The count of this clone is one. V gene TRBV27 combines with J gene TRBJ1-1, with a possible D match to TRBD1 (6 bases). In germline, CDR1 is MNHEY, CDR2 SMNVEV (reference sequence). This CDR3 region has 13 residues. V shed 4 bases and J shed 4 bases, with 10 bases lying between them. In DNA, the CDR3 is TGTGCCAGCAGTTCCGGGGGCTTCACTGAAGCTTTCTTT. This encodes CASSSGGFTEAFF.

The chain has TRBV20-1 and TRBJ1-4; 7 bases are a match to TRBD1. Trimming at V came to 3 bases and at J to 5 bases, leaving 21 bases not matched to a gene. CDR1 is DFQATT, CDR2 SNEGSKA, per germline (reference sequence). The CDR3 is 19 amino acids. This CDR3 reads CSASLGPGQSYHWNEKLFF. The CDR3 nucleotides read TGCAGTGCTAGTTTAGGCCCGGGACAGTCCTACCATTGGAATGAAAAACTGTTTTTT.

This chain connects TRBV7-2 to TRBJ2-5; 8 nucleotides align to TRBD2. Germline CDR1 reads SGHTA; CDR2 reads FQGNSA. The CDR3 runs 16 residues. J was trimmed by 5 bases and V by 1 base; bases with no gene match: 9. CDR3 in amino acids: CASSLEIGRVGETQYF. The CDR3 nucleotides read TGTGCCAGCAGCTTAGAGATCGGGAGGGTGGGGGAGACCCAGTACTTC.

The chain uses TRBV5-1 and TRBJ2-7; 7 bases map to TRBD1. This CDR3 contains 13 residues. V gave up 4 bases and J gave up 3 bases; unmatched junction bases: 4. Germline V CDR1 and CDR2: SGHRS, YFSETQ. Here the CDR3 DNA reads TGCGCCAGCAGCCCTCAGGGGGACTACGAGCAGTACTTC. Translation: CASSPQGDYEQYF.

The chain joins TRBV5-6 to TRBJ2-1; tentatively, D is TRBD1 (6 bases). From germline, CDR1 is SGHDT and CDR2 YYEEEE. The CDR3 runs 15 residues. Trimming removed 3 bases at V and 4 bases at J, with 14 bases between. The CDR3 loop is CASSSPGHGYNEQFF. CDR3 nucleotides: TGTGCCAGCAGCTCACCGGGACACGGTTACAATGAGCAGTTCTTC.

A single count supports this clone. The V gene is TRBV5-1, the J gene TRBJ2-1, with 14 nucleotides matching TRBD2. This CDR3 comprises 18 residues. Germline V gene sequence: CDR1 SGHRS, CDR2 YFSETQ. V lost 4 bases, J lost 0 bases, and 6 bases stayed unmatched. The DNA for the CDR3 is TGCGCCAGCAGCATCGGGACTAGCGGGAGATACTCCTACAATGAGCAGTTCTTC. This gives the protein CASSIGTSGRYSYNEQFF.

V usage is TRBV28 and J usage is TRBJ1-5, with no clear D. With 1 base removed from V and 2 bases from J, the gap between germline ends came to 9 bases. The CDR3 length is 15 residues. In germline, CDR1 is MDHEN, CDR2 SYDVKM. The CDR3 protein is CASSLSFSGNQPQHF. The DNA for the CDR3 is TGTGCCAGCAGTTTATCATTCTCGGGCAATCAGCCCCAGCATTTT.

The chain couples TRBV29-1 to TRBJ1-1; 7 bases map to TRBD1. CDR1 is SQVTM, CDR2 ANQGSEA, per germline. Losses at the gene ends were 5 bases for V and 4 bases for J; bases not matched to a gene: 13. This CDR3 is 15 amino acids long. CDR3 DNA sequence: TGCAGCGTTCGGGGAGGGGTCCAGGGGGGCACTGAAGCTTTCTTT. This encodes CSVRGGVQGGTEAFF.

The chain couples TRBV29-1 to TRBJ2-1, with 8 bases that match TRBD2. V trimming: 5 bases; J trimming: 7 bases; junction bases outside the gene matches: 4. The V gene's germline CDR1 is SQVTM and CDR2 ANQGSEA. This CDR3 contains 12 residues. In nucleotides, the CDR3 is TGCAGCGTTCGAGCGGGAGTTAATGAGCAGTTCTTC. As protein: CSVRAGVNEQFF.

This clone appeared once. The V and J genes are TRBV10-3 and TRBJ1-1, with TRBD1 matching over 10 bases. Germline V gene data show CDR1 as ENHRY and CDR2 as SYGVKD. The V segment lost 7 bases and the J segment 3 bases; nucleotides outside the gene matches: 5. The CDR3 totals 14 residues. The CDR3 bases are TGTGCCATCAAACGACAGGGGGCGGACACTGAAGCTTTCTTT. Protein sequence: CAIKRQGADTEAFF.

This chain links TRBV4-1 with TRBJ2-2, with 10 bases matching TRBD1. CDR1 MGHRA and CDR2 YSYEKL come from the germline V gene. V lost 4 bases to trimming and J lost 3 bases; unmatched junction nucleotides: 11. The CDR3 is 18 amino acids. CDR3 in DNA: TGCGCCAGCAGCCGCTACGGGACAGGGGACTCCGACACCGGGGAGCTGTTTTTT. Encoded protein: CASSRYGTGDSDTGELFF.

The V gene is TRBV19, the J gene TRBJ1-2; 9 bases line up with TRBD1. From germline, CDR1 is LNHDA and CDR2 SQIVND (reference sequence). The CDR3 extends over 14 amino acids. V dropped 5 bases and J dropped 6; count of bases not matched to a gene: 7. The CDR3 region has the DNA TGTGCCAGTAGTTTCCGGGACAGGGCTAATGGCTACACCTTC. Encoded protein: CASSFRDRANGYTF.